The T cell receptor (beta chain) described here comes from a study of graft-versus-host responses after intestinal transplantation. Study details: Recipients had transplants, and these were multivisceral, liver-intestinal, or isolated intestinal. Overall study findings and caveats: Ileal or blood samples showed some GvH clones first, and such clones were also found in recipient marrow. HvG clone declines early post-transplant were associated with peak circulating GvH levels. Across patients carrying graft-donor T cell macrochimerism, allografts held high graft-versus-host to host-versus-graft clonal ratios.

Only in-frame clones appear in the TCRdb table, and some are missing; sequencing was by immunoSEQ multiplex PCR. The sample carries some 86,000 clones, roughly nine tenths recorded once. In the case of this clone: Its antigen is unidentified.

The specimen comprised unstimulated CD4+ T cells sorted from spleen or lymph node cells, sampled before intestinal transplant. This receptor was obtained from a human donor who received an intestinal transplant.

CDR3 nucleotides: TGTGCCAGCAGTGAAGTGAGGGGGTCCTATGGCTACACCTTC. This codes for CASSEVRGSYGYTF. The chain has TRBV6-1 and TRBJ1-2; maybe TRBD1 (6 bases). V was pared by 1 base and J by 4 bases, with 10 bases between. Germline V CDR1 and CDR2: MNHNS, SASEGT. The CDR3 extends over 14 amino acids.